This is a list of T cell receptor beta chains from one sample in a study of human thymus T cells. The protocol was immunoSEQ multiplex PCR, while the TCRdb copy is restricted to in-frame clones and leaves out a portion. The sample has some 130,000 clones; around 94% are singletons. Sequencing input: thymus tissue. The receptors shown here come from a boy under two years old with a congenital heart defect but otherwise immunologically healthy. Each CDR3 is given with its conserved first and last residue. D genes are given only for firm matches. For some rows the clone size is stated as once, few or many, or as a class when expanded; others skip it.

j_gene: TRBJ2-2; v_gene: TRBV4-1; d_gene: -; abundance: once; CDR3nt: TGCGCCAGCAGCCATCCCCCGACGGGGGCCCTACCTTCCGGGGAGCTGTTTTTT; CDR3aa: CASSHPPTGALPSGELFF
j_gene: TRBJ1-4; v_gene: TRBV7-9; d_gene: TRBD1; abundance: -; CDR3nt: TGTGCCAGCAGCTTAGTGCCCCGGGACAGGGCTTCAACTAATGAAAAACTGTTTTTT; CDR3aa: CASSLVPRDRASTNEKLFF
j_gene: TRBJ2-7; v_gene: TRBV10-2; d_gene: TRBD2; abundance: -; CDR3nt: TGCGCCAGCAGTGAGATCTGGACTAGCGGGGGGGCCTACGAGCAGTACTTC; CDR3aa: CASSEIWTSGGAYEQYF
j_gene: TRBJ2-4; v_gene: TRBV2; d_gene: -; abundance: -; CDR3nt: TGTGCCAGCAGTGGCCCCCAGGAGGGTGAGGCCAAAAACATTCAGTACTTC; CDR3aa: CASSGPQEGEAKNIQYF
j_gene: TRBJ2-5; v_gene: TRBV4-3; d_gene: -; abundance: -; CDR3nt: TGCGCCAGCAGCCAAGAGGGCCTCCCCCAAGAGACCCAGTACTTC; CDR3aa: CASSQEGLPQETQYF
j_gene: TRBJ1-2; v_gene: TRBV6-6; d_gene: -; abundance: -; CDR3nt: TGTGCCAGCAGCTTCGAGAGGAACTATGGCTACACCTTC; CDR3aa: CASSFERNYGYTF
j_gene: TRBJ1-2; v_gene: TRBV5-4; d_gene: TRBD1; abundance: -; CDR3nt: TGTGCCAGCAGCTTGGTAGGGGGCGGTATAAGTGGGGACTATGGCTACACCTTC; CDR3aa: CASSLVGGGISGDYGYTF
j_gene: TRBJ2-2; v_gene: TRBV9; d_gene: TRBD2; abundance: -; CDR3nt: TGTGCCAGCAGCGTAGCCGGGACTAGGGACACCGGGGAGCTGTTTTTT; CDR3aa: CASSVAGTRDTGELFF
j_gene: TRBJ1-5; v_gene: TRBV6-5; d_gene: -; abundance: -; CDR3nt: TGTGCCAGCAGGGAGGGGCAGCATTATCAGCCCCAGCATTTT; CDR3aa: CASREGQHYQPQHF
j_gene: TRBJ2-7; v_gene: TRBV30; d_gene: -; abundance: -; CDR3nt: TGTGCCTGGAGCCTCACCGGCGTCGAGCAGTACTTC; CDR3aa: CAWSLTGVEQYF
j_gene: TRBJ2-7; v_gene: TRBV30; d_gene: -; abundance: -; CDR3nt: TGTGCCTGGAGTGTAGGTCTGGCCTACGAGCAGTACTTC; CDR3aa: CAWSVGLAYEQYF
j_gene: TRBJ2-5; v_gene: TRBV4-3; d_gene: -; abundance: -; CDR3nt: TGCGCCAGCAGCCAAGATCCTGGGGAAGAGACCCAGTACTTC; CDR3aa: CASSQDPGEETQYF
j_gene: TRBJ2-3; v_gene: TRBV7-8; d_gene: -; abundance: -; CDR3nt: TGTGCCAGCAGCCGCGTACCTATTCCCCTAGTCGGAGATACGCAGTATTTT; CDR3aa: CASSRVPIPLVGDTQYF
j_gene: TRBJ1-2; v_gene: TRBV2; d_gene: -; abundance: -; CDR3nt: TGTGCCAGCAGTCGGGGTCGGGGCCCTAGTGACAAGGAGGTCTATGGCTACACCTTC; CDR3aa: CASSRGRGPSDKEVYGYTF
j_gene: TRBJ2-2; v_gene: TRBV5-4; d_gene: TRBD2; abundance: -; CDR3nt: TGTGCCAGCAGCTTGGGACTAGCGACGAACACCGGGGAGCTGTTTTTT; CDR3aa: CASSLGLATNTGELFF
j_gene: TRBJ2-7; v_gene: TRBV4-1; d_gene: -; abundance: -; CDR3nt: TGCGCCAGCAGCCCCGGGACCCCGCTGGGTTACGAGCAGTACTTC; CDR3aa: CASSPGTPLGYEQYF
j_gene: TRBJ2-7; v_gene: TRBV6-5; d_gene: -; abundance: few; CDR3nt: TGTGCCAGCAGGGGGAGCCTGCGCTACGAGCAGTACTTC; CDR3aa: CASRGSLRYEQYF
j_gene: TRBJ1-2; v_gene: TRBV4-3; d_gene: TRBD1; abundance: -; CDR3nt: TGCGCCAGCAGCCAAGCAGGGGGCGCCTATGGCTACACCTTC; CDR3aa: CASSQAGGAYGYTF
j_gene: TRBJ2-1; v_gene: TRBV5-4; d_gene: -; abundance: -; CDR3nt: TGTGCCAGCAGCTTGGGGGGGGAGCTCATGGGAAGCTCCTACAATGAGCAGTTCTTC; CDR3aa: CASSLGGELMGSSYNEQFF
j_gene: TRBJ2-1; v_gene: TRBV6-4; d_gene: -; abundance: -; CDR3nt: TGTGCCAGCAGTCTTGATGGGGGGAGCAATGAGCAGTTCTTC; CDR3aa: CASSLDGGSNEQFF
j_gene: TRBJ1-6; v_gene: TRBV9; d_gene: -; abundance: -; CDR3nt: TGTGCCAGCAGCGAGGGACCGAGCTCCTATAATTCACCCCTCCACTTT; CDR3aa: CASSEGPSSYNSPLHF
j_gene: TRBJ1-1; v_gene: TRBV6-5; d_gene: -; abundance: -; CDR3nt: TGTGCCAGCAGTTACGGGGGAGGGGTAAACACTGAAGCTTTCTTT; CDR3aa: CASSYGGGVNTEAFF
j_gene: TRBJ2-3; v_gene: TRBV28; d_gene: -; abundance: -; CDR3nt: TGTGCCAGCAGTTACGACAGGAGCACAGATACGCAGTATTTT; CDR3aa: CASSYDRSTDTQYF
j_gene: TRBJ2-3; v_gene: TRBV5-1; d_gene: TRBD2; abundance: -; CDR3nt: TGCGCCAGCAGCGCCGGAGCTAGCGGGGGGCCGGCAGATACGCAGTATTTT; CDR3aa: CASSAGASGGPADTQYF
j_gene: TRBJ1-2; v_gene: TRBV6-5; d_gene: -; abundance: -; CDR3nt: TGTGCCAGCAGTCCCCATTGGACCCCGGAGGGCTACACCTTC; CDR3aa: CASSPHWTPEGYTF
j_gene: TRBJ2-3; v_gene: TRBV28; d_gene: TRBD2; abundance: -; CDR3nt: TGTGCCAGCAGCCTAGGGAGGGGCCCATTATTTTGCACAGATACGCAGTATTTT; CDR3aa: CASSLGRGPLFCTDTQYF
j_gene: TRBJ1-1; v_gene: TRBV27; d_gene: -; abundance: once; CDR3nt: TGTGCCAGCAGCGCCACCAGGGTTGAGGGGACTGAAGCTTTCTTT; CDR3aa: CASSATRVEGTEAFF
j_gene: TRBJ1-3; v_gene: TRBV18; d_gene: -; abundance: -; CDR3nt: TGTGCCAGCTCTCAGACAGTGGGAACGGACACCATATATTTT; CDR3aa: CASSQTVGTDTIYF
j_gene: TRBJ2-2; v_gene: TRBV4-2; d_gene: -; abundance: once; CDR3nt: TGTGCCAGCAGCCAAGACCAACAGGGAAACACCGGGGAGCTGTTTTTT; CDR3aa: CASSQDQQGNTGELFF
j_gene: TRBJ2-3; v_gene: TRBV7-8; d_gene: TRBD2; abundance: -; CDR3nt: TGTGCCAGCAGCTTAGCTCCGGGACTAGATGGCACAGATACGCAGTATTTT; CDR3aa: CASSLAPGLDGTDTQYF
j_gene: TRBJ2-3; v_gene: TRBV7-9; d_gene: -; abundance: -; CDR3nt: TGTGCCAGCAGCTTAAGGTTGCGGGCAGGAGTCGCAGATACGCAGTATTTT; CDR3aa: CASSLRLRAGVADTQYF